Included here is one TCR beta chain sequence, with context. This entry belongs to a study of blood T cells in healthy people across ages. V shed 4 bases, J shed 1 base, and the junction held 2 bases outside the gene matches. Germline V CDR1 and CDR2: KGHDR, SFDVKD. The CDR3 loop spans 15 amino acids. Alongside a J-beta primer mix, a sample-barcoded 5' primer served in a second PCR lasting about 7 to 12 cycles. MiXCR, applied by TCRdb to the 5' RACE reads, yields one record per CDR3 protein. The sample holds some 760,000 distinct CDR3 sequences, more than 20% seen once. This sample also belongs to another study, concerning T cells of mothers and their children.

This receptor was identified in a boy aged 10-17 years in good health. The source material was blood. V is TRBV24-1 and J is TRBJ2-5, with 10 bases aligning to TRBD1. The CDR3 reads CATSERTGGQETQYF. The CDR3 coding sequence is TGTGCCACCAGTGAGAGGACAGGGGGCCAAGAGACCCAGTACTTC.